Following are 26 T cell receptor beta chains from one sample sequenced in a study of T-cell memory formation after mild COVID-19. TCRdb processed the 5' RACE reads anew with MiXCR; each CDR3 protein has one entry. The sample consists of approximately 350,000 distinct CDR3 sequences, around 15% of them appearing once. Sequenced material: PBMCs or a T cell subset sorted from them (not recorded which). Receptors were obtained from a man younger than 35 who had mild COVID-19 (a few samples of this study predate the infection). Cell type and time point are not known.

V and J are TRBV7-2 and TRBJ1-3; D gene ambiguous. The CDR3 length is 16 residues. The V and J ends lost 2 bases and 0 bases respectively, with 11 bases between them. Per the germline V gene, CDR1 is SGHTA and CDR2 is FQGNSA. CDR3 DNA: TGTGCCAGCAGCTTAACCCGCCCGGGCTCTGGAAACACCATATATTTT. It is translated as CASSLTRPGSGNTIYF.

The gene calls are TRBV6-1 and TRBJ1-1; a possible D gene is TRBD1 (5 bases). V lost 2 bases and J lost 2, with 12 bases in between. Germline V gives CDR1 MNHNS, CDR2 SASEGT. The CDR3 spans 15 residues. CDR3 in DNA: TGTGCCAGCAGTGAAATCGGGCAGGGTAACACTGAAGCTTTCTTT. It is translated as CASSEIGQGNTEAFF.

The chain joins TRBV6-1 to TRBJ2-3; D call uncertain. The germline CDR1 and CDR2 sequences are MNHNS and SASEGT. V was clipped by 3 bases and J by 2 bases, with 3 bases between them. The CDR3 contains 12 residues. Written as DNA, the CDR3 is TGTGCCAGCAGTGATCACACAGATACGCAGTATTTT. This gives the protein CASSDHTDTQYF.

This clonotype was detected many times. This sequence joins TRBV20-1 and TRBJ2-2, with TRBD1 identical over 10 bases. From germline, CDR1 is DFQATT and CDR2 SNEGSKA (reference sequence). V lost 2 bases to trimming and J lost 5 bases; unmatched junction nucleotides: 8. The CDR3 runs to 16 residues. The CDR3 spells CSARPIRQGATGELFF. For the CDR3, the DNA is TGCAGTGCTAGACCTATCAGACAGGGGGCAACCGGGGAGCTGTTTTTT.

The chain links TRBV6-6 to TRBJ1-6; D gene uncertain. Germline assignment: CDR1 MNHNY and CDR2 SVGAGI (reference sequence). The length of the CDR3 is 14 residues. Trimming removed 2 bases at V and 13 bases at J, with 15 bases between. For the CDR3, the DNA is TGTGCCAGCAGTTACCAACCCCGGATGACGCCCCTCCACTTT. It translates to CASSYQPRMTPLHF.

In this sample, this clonotype turned up a few times. The chain is built from TRBV28 and TRBJ1-3; D uncertain. In germline, CDR1 is MDHEN, CDR2 SYDVKM. This CDR3 is built from 14 residues. V dropped 10 bases and J dropped 0 bases, with 13 bases sitting between them. In DNA, the CDR3 is TGTGCCACCGTTTCTTGGATCTCTGGAAACACCATATATTTT. This encodes CATVSWISGNTIYF. Full variable domain (missing parts from reference TRBV28 and TRBJ1-3): DVKVTQSSRYLVKRTGEKVFLECVQDMDHENMFWYRQDPGLGLRLIYFSYDVKMKEKGDIPEGYSVSREKKERFSLILESASTNQTSMYLCATVSWISGNTIYFGEGSWLTVV.

The chain has TRBV5-6 and TRBJ1-3; D may be TRBD1 (5 bases). From germline, CDR1 is SGHDT and CDR2 YYEEEE. This CDR3 has 15 amino acids. V was trimmed by 4 bases and J by 0 bases, leaving 11 bases between them. Here the CDR3 DNA reads TGTGCCAGCAGCCACCAGGGATACTCTGGAAACACCATATATTTT. Protein product: CASSHQGYSGNTIYF.

This clonotype was observed a handful of times. The chain links TRBV6-5 to TRBJ2-3; 8 bases are a match to TRBD2. The CDR3 has 13 residues. V lost 6 bases and J lost 3; bases outside the gene matches: 2. Germline CDR1 and CDR2: MNHEY and SVGAGI. This chain's CDR3 is CASRGLVTDTQYF. CDR3 nucleotide sequence: TGTGCCAGCAGGGGACTAGTAACAGATACGCAGTATTTT.

This clonotype was counted between two and nine times. The chain links TRBV6-5 to TRBJ2-3; tentative D call: TRBD2 (5 bases). From germline, CDR1 is MNHEY and CDR2 SVGAGI. The CDR3 consists of 15 residues. V was pared by 2 bases and J by 0 bases, with 9 bases between. CDR3 sequence: CASSYGVASTDTQYF. Written as DNA, the CDR3 is TGTGCCAGCAGTTACGGGGTAGCGAGCACAGATACGCAGTATTTT.

Only a few counts were recorded for this clonotype. The J gene is TRBJ2-7, the V gene TRBV4-1, with a possible D match to TRBD2 (7 bases). V was shortened by 0 bases and J by 3 bases, with 12 bases between the two germline ends. The CDR3 totals 15 residues. Germline loops: CDR1 MGHRA, CDR2 YSYEKL. CDR3 sequence (DNA): TGCGCCAGCAGCCAAGAGCCGGGGGGCCTCTACGAGCAGTACTTC. Protein sequence: CASSQEPGGLYEQYF.

The chain couples TRBV5-8 to TRBJ1-5, with D uncertain. Trimming left V 4 bases short and J 2 bases short, with 13 bases between. Germline loops: CDR1 SGHTS, CDR2 YDEGEE. The CDR3 loop spans 15 amino acids. The CDR3 DNA sequence: TGTGCCAGCAGCCCGCGGTTGATTGGCAATCAGCCCCAGCATTTT. This sequence encodes CASSPRLIGNQPQHF.

This clonotype came up a few times. In DNA, the CDR3 is TGTGCCAGCAGCCCACCGGGAGACATCACTTCACCCCTCCACTTT. Amino acids: CASSPPGDITSPLHF. The chain recombines TRBV7-9 with TRBJ1-6, with D unresolved. CDR3 length equals 15 residues. Trimming removed 5 bases at V and 9 bases at J, with 17 bases between. CDR1 and CDR2 (germline): SEHNR, FQNEAQ (reference sequence).

The chain links TRBV6-5 to TRBJ2-7; the match to TRBD1 covers 7 bases. Per germline, CDR1 MNHEY and CDR2 SVGAGI. The CDR3 extends over 16 amino acids. V gave up 0 bases and J gave up 2 bases; unmatched junction bases: 7. The CDR3, as DNA: TGTGCCAGCAGTTACTCGGCAGGGGGTGCACCCTACGAGCAGTACTTC. Translation: CASSYSAGGAPYEQYF.

Only a few counts were recorded for this clonotype. The rearrangement uses TRBV5-1 and TRBJ2-5; 7 bases agree with TRBD1. This CDR3 contains 14 residues. The germline V gene has CDR1 SGHRS and CDR2 YFSETQ. With V trimmed by 0 bases and J by 4 bases, 3 bases remained unmatched. DNA for the CDR3: TGCGCCAGCAGCTTGGAGGGGGCCGGAGAGACCCAGTACTTC. Amino acid sequence: CASSLEGAGETQYF.

The V call is TRBV21-1, the J call TRBJ1-5. TRBV21-1 is shown as a pseudogene. CDR3 size: 11 residues. CDR3 sequence (DNA): TGTGCCAGCAGCAAAGGGGAGCCCCAGCATTTT. Encoded protein: CASSKGEPQHF.

This clonotype was detected ten times or more. The V gene is TRBV18, the J gene TRBJ2-3, with D perhaps TRBD2 (6 bases). This CDR3 spans 15 amino acids. Trimming stripped 3 bases from V and 1 base from J, with 11 bases between. Germline lookup yields CDR1 KGHSH and CDR2 LQKENI. The CDR3 DNA reads as TGTGCCAGCTCACCGGGCGGGGTCGGCACAGATACGCAGTATTTT. It translates to CASSPGGVGTDTQYF. Full variable domain (outside the CDR3, taken from reference TRBV18 and TRBJ2-3): NAGVMQNPRHLVRRRGQEARLRCSPMKGHSHVYWYRQLPEEGLKFMVYLQKENIIDESGMPKERFSAEFPKEGPSILRIQQVVRGDSAAYFCASSPGGVGTDTQYFGPGTRLTVL.

The chain is built from TRBV20-1 and TRBJ1-1; 10 bases line up with TRBD1. CDR3 length: 14 amino acids. V lost 3 bases to trimming and J lost 3 bases; unmatched junction nucleotides: 4. CDR1 and CDR2 from the germline V gene are DFQATT and SNEGSKA (reference sequence). CDR3 bases: TGCAGTGCTAGGTGGGACAGGGGACACACTGAAGCTTTCTTT. The encoded protein is CSARWDRGHTEAFF.

DNA for the CDR3: TGTGCCAGCACCCGGCGGGATATAGTCTTCTACGAGCAGTACGTC. Amino acids: CASTRRDIVFYEQYV. V usage is TRBV9 and J usage is TRBJ2-7; D possibly corresponds to TRBD2 (6 bases). Germline assignment: CDR1 SGDLS and CDR2 YYNGEE. V lost 6 bases, J lost 3 bases, and 19 bases lay in between. The CDR3 contains 15 residues.

The chain has TRBV20-1 and TRBJ2-5, with TRBD2 identical over 15 bases. The V and J ends lost 1 base and 5 bases, in that order; junction bases with no gene match: 5. Germline V gene data show CDR1 as DFQATT and CDR2 as SNEGSKA (reference sequence). The CDR3 sequence is 16 residues long. The CDR3 region is CSARGGTSGGRETQYF. In nucleotides, the CDR3 is TGCAGTGCTAGAGGAGGGACTAGCGGGGGGAGGGAGACCCAGTACTTC.

This clonotype has a handful of counts. This chain uses TRBV5-1 with TRBJ2-2; D remains ambiguous. This CDR3 is built from 14 residues. In germline, CDR1 is SGHRS, CDR2 YFSETQ. Trimming stripped 4 bases from V and 6 bases from J, with 13 bases between. The CDR3 nucleotides read TGCGCCAGCAGCATTGCCCCAGCGTCCGGGGAGCTGTTTTTT. Translation gives CASSIAPASGELFF.

Only a few counts were recorded for this clonotype. The CDR3 reads CASSQELLPTGELFF. The CDR3 DNA reads as TGCGCCAGCAGCCAAGAACTACTCCCCACCGGGGAGCTGTTTTTT. The V and J genes are TRBV4-1 and TRBJ2-2; D unresolved. The CDR3 runs 15 residues. V shed 0 bases and J shed 4 bases, with 9 bases lying between them. From germline, CDR1 is MGHRA and CDR2 YSYEKL.

V gene TRBV29-1 combines with J gene TRBJ1-5; D remains ambiguous. Looked up from germline, CDR1 is SQVTM and CDR2 is ANQGSEA. The ends were cut back, 4 bases at V and 4 bases at J, with 11 bases in the middle. This CDR3 contains 13 residues. CDR3 loop: CSVVLGWNQPQHF. CDR3 in DNA: TGCAGCGTTGTTTTAGGTTGGAATCAGCCCCAGCATTTT. The full variable domain, completed using reference TRBV29-1 and TRBJ1-5, is SAVISQKPSRDICQRGTSLTIQCQVDSQVTMMFWYRQQPGQSLTLIATANQGSEATYESGFVIDKFPISRPNLTFSTLTVSNMSPEDSSIYLCSVVLGWNQPQHFGDGTRLSIL.

V usage is TRBV12-3 or TRBV12-4 and J usage is TRBJ2-2; 7 bases match TRBD1. V lost 8 bases and J lost 1; bases outside the gene matches: 10. The CDR3 loop spans 16 amino acids. The CDR3 DNA follows: TGTGCCAGCGGGAGAGAGGGGGCAAGGAACACCGGGGAGCTGTTTTTT. This codes for CASGREGARNTGELFF.

This clonotype was seen a handful of times. This chain links TRBV6-5 with TRBJ1-1; D not certain. Germline-derived CDR1 and CDR2 are MNHEY and SVGAGI. Trimming cost V 6 bases and J 3 bases, with 11 bases left between them. The CDR3 has 13 amino acids. The CDR3 DNA reads TGTGCCAGCAGCCCCGGGGTGTACACTGAAGCTTTCTTT. Translated, it gives CASSPGVYTEAFF.

The V gene is TRBV6-2 or TRBV6-3, the J gene TRBJ2-1; D assignment may be TRBD1 or TRBD2 (6 bases each). The CDR3 totals 14 residues. From germline, CDR1 is MNHEY and CDR2 SVGEGT. V lost 2 bases, J lost 5 bases, and 10 bases lay in between. CDR3 region: CASSYRGRDNEQFF. The CDR3 DNA reads TGTGCCAGCAGTTACCGGGGGCGTGACAATGAGCAGTTCTTC.

This clonotype was detected only a few times. Here the CDR3 reads CAWSVQGYEQYF. The CDR3, as DNA: TGTGCCTGGAGTGTACAGGGTTACGAGCAGTACTTC. The chain carries TRBV30 and TRBJ2-7; possibly TRBD1 for D (6 bases). The CDR3 has 12 residues. V lost 0 bases, J lost 4 bases, and 7 bases lay in between. Germline values: CDR1 GTSNPN, CDR2 SVGIG (reference sequence). Full variable domain (missing parts from reference TRBV30 and TRBJ2-7): SQTIHQWPATLVQPVGSPLSLECTVEGTSNPNLYWYRQAAGRGLQLLFYSVGIGQISSEVPQNLSASRPQDRQFILSSKKLLLSDSGFYLCAWSVQGYEQYFGPGTRLTVT.